The clone carrying this T cell receptor (beta chain) was detected ten times or more. The target antigen is unknown. The CDR3 extends over 15 amino acids. V lost 0 bases and J 3 bases, leaving 12 bases between the germline ends. Germline V gene lookup returns CDR1 LGHNA and CDR2 YNFKEQ. This entry comes from a study of metastatic and nonmetastatic thyroid tumors. At the level of the study: Repertoires from malignant and benign thyroid patients were compared across blood and tumor or nodule tissue. Study-level findings and limits: Compared with benign nodules, malignant thyroid tumors were reported to have significantly higher TCR beta diversity in both blood and tumor.

In the original processing: A classifier of distant metastasis in papillary thyroid cancer was built from CDR3 differences (across clinicopathological groups). Through MiXCR, TCRdb re-clonotyped the PCR reads. TCRdb, rather than the study authors, made the V and J calls. The sample carries about 92,000 clones, under 15% recorded once. Before thyroid surgery, none of the patients had received any treatment. The chain links TRBV4-2 to TRBJ2-7, with D possibly being TRBD1 (5 bases). Source material: blood. This sequence originates from a female donor with papillary thyroid cancer or a benign thyroid nodule (not recorded which). Some clones in this sample may be carry-over from other donors' samples. The CDR3 protein is CASSQDQGGVYEQYF. In nucleotides, the CDR3 is TGTGCCAGCAGCCAAGATCAGGGTGGGGTCTACGAGCAGTACTTC.